This TCR beta chain was recovered during a study of blood T cell repertoires in COVID-19. Study overall: There were acute and convalescent COVID-19 samples, and they came from the United States, Italy and Spain.

Per the study methods: Scientists estimated how many nucleated cells there were by amplifying reference gene primers. Repertoires were generated with immunoSEQ multiplex PCR, while TCRdb's copy carries only in-frame clones and drops some. V and J calls and clone size are those listed in that table; D and trimming were worked out from the DNA. The sample shows 120,000 to 150,000 clones, around 79% of them seen only once. The V gene lost 0 bases and the J gene lost 2 bases, with 20 bases spanning the gap. Germline-derived CDR1 and CDR2 are MNHEY and SMNVEV (reference sequence). The CDR3 sequence is 18 residues long.

The clonotype comes from a man aged 50 to 59 with active or convalescent COVID-19. The sequenced sample consisted of peripheral blood. The chain joins TRBV27 to TRBJ2-7; maybe TRBD2 (6 bases). The DNA of the CDR3 is TGTGCCAGCAGTTTATCGTATCGGTTGGAGGGAGGAACCTACGAGCAGTACTTC. Protein: CASSLSYRLEGGTYEQYF.